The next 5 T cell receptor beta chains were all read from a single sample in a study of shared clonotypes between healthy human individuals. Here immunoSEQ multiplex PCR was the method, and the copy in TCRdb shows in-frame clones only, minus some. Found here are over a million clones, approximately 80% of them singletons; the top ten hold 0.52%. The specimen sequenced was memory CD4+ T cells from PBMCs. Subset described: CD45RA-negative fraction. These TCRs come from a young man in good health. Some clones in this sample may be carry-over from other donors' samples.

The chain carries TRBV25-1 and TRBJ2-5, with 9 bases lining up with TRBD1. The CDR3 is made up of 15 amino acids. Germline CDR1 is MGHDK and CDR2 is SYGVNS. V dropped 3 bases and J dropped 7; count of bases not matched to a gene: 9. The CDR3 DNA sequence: TGTGCCAGCAGTGAGCCCGGGACAGGGACCGGGACCCAGTACTTC. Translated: CASSEPGTGTGTQYF.

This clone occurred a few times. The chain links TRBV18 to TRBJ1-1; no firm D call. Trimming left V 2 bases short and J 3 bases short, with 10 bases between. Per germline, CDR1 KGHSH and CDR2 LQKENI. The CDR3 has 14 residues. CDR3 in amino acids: CASSPGADHTEAFF. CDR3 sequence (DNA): TGTGCCAGCTCACCAGGTGCGGACCACACTGAAGCTTTCTTT.

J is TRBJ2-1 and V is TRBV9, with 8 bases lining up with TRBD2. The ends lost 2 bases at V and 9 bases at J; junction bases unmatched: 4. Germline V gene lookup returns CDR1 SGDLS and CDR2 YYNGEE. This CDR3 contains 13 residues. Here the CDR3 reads CASSVDLAGEQFF. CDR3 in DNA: TGTGCCAGCAGCGTCGACCTAGCGGGTGAGCAGTTCTTC.

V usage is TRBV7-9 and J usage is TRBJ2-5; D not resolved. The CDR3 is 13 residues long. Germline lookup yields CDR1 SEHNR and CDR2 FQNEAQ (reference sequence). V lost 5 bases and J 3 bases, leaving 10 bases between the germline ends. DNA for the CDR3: TGTGCCAGCAGCAATGAATGGGAAGAGACCCAGTACTTC. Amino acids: CASSNEWEETQYF. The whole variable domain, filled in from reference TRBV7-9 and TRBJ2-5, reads DTGVSQNPRHKITKRGQNVTFRCDPISEHNRLYWYRQTLGQGPEFLTYFQNEAQLEKSRLLSDRFSAERPKGSFSTLEIQRTEQGDSAMYLCASSNEWEETQYFGPGTRLLVL.

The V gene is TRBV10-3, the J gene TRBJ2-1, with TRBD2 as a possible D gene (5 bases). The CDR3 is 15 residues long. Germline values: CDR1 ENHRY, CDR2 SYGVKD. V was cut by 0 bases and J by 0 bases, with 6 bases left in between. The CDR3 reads CAISESAGSYNEQFF. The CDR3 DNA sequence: TGTGCCATCAGTGAGTCGGCGGGCTCCTACAATGAGCAGTTCTTC.